The T cell receptor (beta chain) described here comes from a study of blood T cell repertoires in COVID-19. Germline-derived CDR1 and CDR2 are MNHEY and SMNVEV (reference sequence). This CDR3 is 16 amino acids long. V was pared by 4 bases and J by 1 base, with 10 bases of the junction left unmatched. Using immunoSEQ multiplex PCR, the repertoire was profiled, and TCRdb retains in-frame clones only, with some absent. The data contain 140,000 or so clones, 65% to 85% of them seen just once; the ten biggest clones take up approximately 2%. The genes are TRBV27 and TRBJ2-7, with 7 bases fitting TRBD2. Specimen: peripheral blood. The TCR was taken from an older woman with acute or convalescent COVID-19. The CDR3 nucleotides read TGTGCCAGCAGTTCCCCCGTAGGGGAGGGTTCCTACGAGCAGTACTTC. Residues: CASSSPVGEGSYEQYF.